The TCR beta chain described here comes from a study of blood T cell repertoires in COVID-19. Looked up from germline, CDR1 is SGHRS and CDR2 is YFSETQ. This CDR3 is built from 13 residues. V was cut by 0 bases and J by 2 bases, with 5 bases left in between. This clone appeared a single time. The sample holds other DNA sequences that translate to the same CDR3. This table comes from immunoSEQ multiplex PCR, and its TCRdb copy is limited to in-frame clones, with some not included. The sample lists 150,000 to 200,000 clones; around 83% were seen once. Specimen: peripheral blood. The receptor's source is a man aged 35 to 55 with acute or convalescent COVID-19. The chain is built from TRBV5-1 and TRBJ1-2; D call uncertain. For the CDR3, the DNA is TGCGCCAGCAGCTTGGGAGAAAACTATGGCTACACCTTC. Amino acids: CASSLGENYGYTF. Full variable domain (remainder filled in from reference TRBV5-1 and TRBJ1-2): KAGVTQTPRYLIKTRGQQVTLSCSPISGHRSVSWYQQTPGQGLQFLFEYFSETQRNKGNFPGRFSGRQFSNSRSEMNVSTLELGDSALYLCASSLGENYGYTFGSGTRLTVV.